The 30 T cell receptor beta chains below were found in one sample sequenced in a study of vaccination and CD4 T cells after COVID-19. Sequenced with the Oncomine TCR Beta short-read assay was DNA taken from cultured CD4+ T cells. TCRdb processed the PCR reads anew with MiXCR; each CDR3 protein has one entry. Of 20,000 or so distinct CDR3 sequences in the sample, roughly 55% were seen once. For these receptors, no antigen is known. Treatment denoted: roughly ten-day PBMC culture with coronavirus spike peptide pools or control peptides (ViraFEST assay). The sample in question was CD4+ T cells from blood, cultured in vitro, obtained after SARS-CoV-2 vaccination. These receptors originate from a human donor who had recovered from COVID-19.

The CDR3 nucleotides read TGTGCCAGTCGTGGGCAGCCAAAGGGCACTGAAGCTTTCTTT. Amino acid sequence: CASRGQPKGTEAFF. The V call is TRBV19, the J call TRBJ1-1; D not certain. Deletions cut 8 bases from V and 4 bases from J, with 17 bases between. Per the germline V gene, CDR1 is LNHDA and CDR2 is SQIVND (reference sequence). The CDR3 has 14 residues.

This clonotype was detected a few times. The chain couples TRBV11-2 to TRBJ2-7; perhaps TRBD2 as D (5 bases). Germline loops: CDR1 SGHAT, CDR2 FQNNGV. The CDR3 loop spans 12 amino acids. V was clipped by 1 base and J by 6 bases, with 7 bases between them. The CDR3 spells CASSLGAGEQYF. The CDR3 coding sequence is TGTGCCAGCAGCTTAGGGGCGGGCGAGCAGTACTTC.

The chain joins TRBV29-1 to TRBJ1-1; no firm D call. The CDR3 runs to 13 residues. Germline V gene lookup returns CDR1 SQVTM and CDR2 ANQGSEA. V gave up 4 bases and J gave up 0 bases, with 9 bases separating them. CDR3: CSVGRALNTEAFF. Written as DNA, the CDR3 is TGCAGCGTTGGAAGGGCTCTGAACACTGAAGCTTTCTTT.

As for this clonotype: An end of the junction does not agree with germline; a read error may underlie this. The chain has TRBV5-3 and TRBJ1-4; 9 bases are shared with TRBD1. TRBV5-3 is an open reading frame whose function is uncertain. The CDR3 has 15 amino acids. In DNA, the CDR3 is TGTGCCAGCAGCTTGAACAGGGGGCCTAATGAAAAACTGTTTTTT. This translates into CASSLNRGPNEKLFF.

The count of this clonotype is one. The CDR3 region has the DNA TGTGCCAGCAGTTATCCAGGTGGGAACACCATATATTTT. As protein: CASSYPGGNTIYF. The chain combines TRBV6-5 with TRBJ1-3; unclear D gene. The germline V gene encodes CDR1 MNHEY and CDR2 SVGAGI. V was shortened by 3 bases and J by 7 bases, with 10 bases between the two germline ends. This CDR3 region has 13 residues.

This CDR3 reads CASAFGGPADTQYF. The CDR3 nucleotides are TGTGCCAGCGCTTTTGGGGGGCCGGCAGATACGCAGTATTTT. The rearrangement joins TRBV27 to TRBJ2-3; D is possibly TRBD1 or TRBD2 (6 bases each). Germline V CDR1 and CDR2: MNHEY, SMNVEV (reference sequence). The ends were cut back, 8 bases at V and 4 bases at J, with 16 bases in the middle. The CDR3 totals 14 residues.

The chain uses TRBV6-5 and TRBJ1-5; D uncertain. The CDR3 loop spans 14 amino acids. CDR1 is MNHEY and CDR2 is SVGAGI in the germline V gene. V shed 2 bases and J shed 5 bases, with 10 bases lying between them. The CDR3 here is CASSYNGDYQPQHF. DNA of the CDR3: TGTGCCAGCAGTTACAATGGGGATTATCAGCCCCAGCATTTT.

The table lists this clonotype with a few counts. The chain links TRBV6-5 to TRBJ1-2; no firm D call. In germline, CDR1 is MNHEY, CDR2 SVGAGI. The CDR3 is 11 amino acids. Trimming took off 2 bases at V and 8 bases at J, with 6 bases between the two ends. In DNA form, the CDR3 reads TGTGCCAGCAGTTACGCGTGGGGCTACACCTTC. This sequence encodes CASSYAWGYTF.

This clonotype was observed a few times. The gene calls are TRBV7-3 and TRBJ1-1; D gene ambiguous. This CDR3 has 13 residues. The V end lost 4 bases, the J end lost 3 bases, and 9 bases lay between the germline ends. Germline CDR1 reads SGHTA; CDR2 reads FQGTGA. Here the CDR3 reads CASSSTSDTEAFF. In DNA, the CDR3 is TGTGCCAGCAGCTCGACTTCGGACACTGAAGCTTTCTTT.

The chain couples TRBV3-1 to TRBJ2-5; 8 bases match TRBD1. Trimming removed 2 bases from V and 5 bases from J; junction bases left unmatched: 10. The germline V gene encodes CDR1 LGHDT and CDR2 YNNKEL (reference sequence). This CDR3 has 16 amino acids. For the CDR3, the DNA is TGTGCCAGCAGCCAACGAATTGGACAGGGTGGCGAGACCCAGTACTTC. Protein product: CASSQRIGQGGETQYF.

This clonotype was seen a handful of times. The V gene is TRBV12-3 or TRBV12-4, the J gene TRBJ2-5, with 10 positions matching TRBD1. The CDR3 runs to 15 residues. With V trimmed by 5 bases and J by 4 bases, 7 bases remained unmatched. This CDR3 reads CASSLGQGSRETQYF. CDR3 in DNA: TGTGCCAGCAGTCTGGGACAGGGGAGTCGAGAGACCCAGTACTTC.

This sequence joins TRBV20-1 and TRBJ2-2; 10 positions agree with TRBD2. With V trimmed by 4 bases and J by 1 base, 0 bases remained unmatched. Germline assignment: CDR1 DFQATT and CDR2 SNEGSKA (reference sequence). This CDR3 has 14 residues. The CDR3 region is CSAIAGGNTGELFF. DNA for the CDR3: TGCAGTGCTATAGCGGGGGGGAACACCGGGGAGCTGTTTTTT.

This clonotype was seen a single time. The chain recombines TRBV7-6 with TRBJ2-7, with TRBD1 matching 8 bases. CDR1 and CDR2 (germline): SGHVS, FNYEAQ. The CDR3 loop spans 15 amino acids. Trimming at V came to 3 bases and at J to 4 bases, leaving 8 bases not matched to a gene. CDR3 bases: TGTGCCAGCAGCTTGCCCCCAGGGGGCGTTTACGAGCAGTACTTC. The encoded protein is CASSLPPGGVYEQYF. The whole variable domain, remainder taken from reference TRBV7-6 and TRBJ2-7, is GAGVSQSPRYKVTKRGQDVALRCDPISGHVSLYWYRQALGQGPEFLTYFNYEAQQDKSGLPNDRFSAERPEGSISTLTIQRTEQRDSAMYRCASSLPPGGVYEQYFGPGTRLTVT.

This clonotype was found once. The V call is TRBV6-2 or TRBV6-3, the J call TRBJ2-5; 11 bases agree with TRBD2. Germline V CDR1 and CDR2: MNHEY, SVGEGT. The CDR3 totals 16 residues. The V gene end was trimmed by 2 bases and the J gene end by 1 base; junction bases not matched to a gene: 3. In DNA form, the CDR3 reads TGTGCCAGCAGTTACGGGACTAGCGGTTCCCAAGAGACCCAGTACTTC. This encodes CASSYGTSGSQETQYF.

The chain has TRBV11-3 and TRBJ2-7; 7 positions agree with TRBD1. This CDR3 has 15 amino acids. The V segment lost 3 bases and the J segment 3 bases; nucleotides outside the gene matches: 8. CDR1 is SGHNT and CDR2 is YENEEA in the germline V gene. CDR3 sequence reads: CASSFRGGAVYEQYF. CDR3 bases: TGTGCCAGCAGCTTTAGAGGGGGCGCCGTCTACGAGCAGTACTTC.

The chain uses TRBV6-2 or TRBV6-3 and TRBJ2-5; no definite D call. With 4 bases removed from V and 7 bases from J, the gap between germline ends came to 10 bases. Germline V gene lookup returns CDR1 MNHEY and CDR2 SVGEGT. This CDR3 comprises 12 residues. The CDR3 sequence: CASSWELGTQYF. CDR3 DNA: TGTGCCAGCAGTTGGGAACTCGGGACCCAGTACTTC.

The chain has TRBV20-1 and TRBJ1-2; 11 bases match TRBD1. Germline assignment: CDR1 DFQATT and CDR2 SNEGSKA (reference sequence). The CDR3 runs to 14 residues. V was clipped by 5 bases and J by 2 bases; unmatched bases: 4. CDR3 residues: CSAYRTGGNYGYTF. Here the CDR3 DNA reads TGCAGTGCTTACCGGACAGGGGGCAACTATGGCTACACCTTC.

CDR3 nucleotide sequence: TGTGCCAGCAGCTTTAGGCTAGCGGGGACCGGTAATACGCAGTATTTT. This codes for CASSFRLAGTGNTQYF. This chain connects TRBV11-1 to TRBJ2-3; 9 bases are a match to TRBD2. Germline V gene lookup returns CDR1 SGHAT and CDR2 FQDESV (reference sequence). This CDR3 comprises 16 residues. The trim removed 3 bases at V and 7 bases at J, leaving 11 bases unmatched.

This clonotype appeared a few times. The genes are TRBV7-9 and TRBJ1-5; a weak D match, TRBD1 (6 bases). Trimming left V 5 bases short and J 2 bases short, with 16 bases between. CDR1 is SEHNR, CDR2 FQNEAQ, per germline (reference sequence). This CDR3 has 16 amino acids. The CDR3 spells CASSPSGGRGNQPQHF. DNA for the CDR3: TGTGCCAGCAGCCCTTCTGGGGGCAGAGGCAATCAGCCCCAGCATTTT. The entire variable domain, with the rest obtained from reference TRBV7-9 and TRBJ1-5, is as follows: DTGVSQNPRHKITKRGQNVTFRCDPISEHNRLYWYRQTLGQGPEFLTYFQNEAQLEKSRLLSDRFSAERPKGSFSTLEIQRTEQGDSAMYLCASSPSGGRGNQPQHFGDGTRLSIL.

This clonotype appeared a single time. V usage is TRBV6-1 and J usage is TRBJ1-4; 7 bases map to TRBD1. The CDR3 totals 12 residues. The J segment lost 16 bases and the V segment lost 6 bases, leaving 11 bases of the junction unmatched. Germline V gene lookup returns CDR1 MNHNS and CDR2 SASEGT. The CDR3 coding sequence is TGTGCCAGCAGGGCCGGACAGGCTTTGCCGTTTTTT. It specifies CASRAGQALPFF.

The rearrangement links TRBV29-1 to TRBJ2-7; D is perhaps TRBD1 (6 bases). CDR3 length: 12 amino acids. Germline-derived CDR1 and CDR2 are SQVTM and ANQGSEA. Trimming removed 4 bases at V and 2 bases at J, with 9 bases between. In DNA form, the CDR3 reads TGCAGCGTTGTTCAGGGGACCTACGAGCAGTACTTC. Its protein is CSVVQGTYEQYF.

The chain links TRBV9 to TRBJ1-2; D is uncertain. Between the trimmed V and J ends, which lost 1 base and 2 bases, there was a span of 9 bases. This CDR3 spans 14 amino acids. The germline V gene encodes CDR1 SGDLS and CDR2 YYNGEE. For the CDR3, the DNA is TGTGCCAGCAGCGTAACCGGAGGAAACTATGGCTACACCTTC. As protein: CASSVTGGNYGYTF.

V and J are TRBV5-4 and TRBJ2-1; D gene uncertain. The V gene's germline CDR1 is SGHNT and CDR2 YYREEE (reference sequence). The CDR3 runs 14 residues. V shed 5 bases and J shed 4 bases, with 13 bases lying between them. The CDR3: CASRGKESYNEQFF. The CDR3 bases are TGTGCCAGCAGAGGCAAGGAGTCTTACAATGAGCAGTTCTTC.

CDR3 coding DNA: TGTGCCAGCAGACCGGGACAGACGAGTATGAACTATGGCTACACCTTC. It specifies CASRPGQTSMNYGYTF. The chain couples TRBV5-4 to TRBJ1-2, with TRBD1 identical over 7 bases. J lost 2 bases, V lost 5 bases, and 12 bases had no gene match. In germline, CDR1 is SGHNT, CDR2 YYREEE (reference sequence). The CDR3 sequence is 16 residues long.

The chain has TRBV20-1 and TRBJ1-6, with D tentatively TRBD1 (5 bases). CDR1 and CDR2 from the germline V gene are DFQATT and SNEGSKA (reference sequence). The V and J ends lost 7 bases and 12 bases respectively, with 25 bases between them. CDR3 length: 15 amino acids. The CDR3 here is CSVAREGGESLPLHF. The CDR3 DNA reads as TGCAGTGTCGCTAGAGAGGGAGGGGAAAGTTTACCCCTCCACTTT.

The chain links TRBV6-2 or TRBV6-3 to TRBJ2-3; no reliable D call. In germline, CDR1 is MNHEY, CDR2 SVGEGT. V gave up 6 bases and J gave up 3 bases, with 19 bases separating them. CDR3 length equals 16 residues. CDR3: CASSSPPIKATDTQYF. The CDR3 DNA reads TGTGCCAGCAGCTCCCCGCCGATCAAGGCGACAGATACGCAGTATTTT.

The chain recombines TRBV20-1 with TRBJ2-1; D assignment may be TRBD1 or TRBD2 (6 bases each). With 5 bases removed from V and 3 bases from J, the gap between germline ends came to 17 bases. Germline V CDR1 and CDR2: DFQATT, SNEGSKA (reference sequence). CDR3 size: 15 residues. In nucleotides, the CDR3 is TGCAGTGCTCCTCTAGCGTGGGGGCACTACAATGAGCAGTTCTTC. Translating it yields CSAPLAWGHYNEQFF.

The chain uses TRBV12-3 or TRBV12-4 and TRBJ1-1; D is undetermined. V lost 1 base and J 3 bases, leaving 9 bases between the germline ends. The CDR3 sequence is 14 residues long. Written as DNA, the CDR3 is TGTGCCAGCAGTTTAGAGGGATGGTACACTGAAGCTTTCTTT. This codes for CASSLEGWYTEAFF.

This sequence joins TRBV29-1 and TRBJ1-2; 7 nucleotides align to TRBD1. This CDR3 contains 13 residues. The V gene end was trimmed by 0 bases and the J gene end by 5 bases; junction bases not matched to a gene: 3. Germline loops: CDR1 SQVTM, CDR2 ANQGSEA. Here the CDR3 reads CSVEDTGEYGYTF. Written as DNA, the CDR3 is TGCAGCGTTGAAGACACAGGGGAGTATGGCTACACCTTC.

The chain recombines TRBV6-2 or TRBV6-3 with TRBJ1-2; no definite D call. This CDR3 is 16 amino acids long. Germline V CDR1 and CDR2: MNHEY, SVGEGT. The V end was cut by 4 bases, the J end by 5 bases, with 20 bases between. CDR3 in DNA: TGTGCCAGCAGTTCCGTTGAAGGAGGGCGGAGATATGGCTACACCTTC. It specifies CASSSVEGGRRYGYTF.